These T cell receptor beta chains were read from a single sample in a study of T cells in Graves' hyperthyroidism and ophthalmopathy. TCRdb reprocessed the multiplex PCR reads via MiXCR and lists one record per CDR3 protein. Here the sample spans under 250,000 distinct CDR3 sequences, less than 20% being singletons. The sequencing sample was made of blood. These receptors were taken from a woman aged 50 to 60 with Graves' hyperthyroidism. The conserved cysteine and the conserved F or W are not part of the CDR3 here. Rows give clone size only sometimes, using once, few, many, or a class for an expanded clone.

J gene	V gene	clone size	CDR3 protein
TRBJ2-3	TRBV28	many	ATSKGSGADTQY
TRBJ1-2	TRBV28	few	ASIRRGFNYGYT
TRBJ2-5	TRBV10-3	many	AISEREGLQETQY
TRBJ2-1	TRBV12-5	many	ASGPGQGSYNEQF
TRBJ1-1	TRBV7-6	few	ASRLDLRGGAF
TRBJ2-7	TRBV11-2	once	ASSLAGGGEQY
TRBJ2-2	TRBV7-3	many	ASSFGGELF
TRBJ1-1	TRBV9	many	ASSVEVGVGTEAF
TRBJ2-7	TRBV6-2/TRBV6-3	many	ASSYSRGRNEQY
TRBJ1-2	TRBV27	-	ASSFSSRSNYGYT
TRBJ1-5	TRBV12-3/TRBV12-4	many	ASSSPLGRGANQPQH
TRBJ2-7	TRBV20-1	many	SAQGGTTTSYEQY
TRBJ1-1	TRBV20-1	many	SARDRRGGTEAF
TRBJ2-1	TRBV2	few	ASRNSGRTYNEQF
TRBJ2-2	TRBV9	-	ASSLKINTGELF
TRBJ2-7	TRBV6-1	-	ASSESGYEQY
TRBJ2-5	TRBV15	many	ATSRAGQGQETQY
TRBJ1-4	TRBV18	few	ASSPPGLSNEKLF
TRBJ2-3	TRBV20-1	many	SADVGTDTQY
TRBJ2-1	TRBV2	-	ASNNEQF
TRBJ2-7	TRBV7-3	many	ASSLVATGRFYEQY
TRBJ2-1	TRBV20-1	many	SARVLAGGPYEQF
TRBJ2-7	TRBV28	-	ASRTPGQGFKEQY
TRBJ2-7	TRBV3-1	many	ASSWTSGSSHEQY
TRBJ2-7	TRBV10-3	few	AILVGPDEQY
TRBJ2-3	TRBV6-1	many	ASSRLAGGPDTQY
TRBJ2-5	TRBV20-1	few	SARLTWTSGFSTKETQY
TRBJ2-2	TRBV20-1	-	SARGSGELF
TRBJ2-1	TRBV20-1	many	SANQQEAQTYNEQF
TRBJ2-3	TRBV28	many	ASSTKKGISDTQY
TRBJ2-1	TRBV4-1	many	ASSQDVYNEQF
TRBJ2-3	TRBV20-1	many	SAEVRGGTDTQY
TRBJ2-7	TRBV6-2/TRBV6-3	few	ASSYSIFGGSGEQY
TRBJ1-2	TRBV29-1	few	SVDGLRTTTTGYT
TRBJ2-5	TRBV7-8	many	ASITGGLAVQETQY
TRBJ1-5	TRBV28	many	ASKDSNQPQH
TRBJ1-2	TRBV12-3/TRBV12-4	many	ASSLARGGNYGYT
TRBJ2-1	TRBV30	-	AWRATSGGQPYNEQF
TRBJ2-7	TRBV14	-	ASSQGRLGNPHEQY
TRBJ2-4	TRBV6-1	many	ASRARGENIQY
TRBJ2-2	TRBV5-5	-	ASSSSGAFTGELF
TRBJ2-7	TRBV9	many	ASSPRTGGSAEQY
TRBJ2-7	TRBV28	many	ASSLRGQGTREQY
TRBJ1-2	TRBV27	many	ASSLSRVSGNYGYT
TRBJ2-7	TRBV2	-	ANEVAGVPYEQY
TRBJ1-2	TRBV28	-	AGGGNYGYT
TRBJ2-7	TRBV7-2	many	ASSLELAGSYEQY
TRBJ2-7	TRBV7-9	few	ASSRTSGFLAEQY
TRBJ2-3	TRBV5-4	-	ASSLAGTRFTDTQY
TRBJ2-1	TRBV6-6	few	ASSYGTSGQIYNEQF
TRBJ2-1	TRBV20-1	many	SADQGNEQF
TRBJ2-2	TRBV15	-	ATSSGLAGNTGELF
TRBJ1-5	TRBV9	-	ASSKGRDNQPQH
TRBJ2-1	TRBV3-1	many	ASSQRAASYNEQF
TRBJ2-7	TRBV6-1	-	ASSVASSYEQY
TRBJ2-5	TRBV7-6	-	ASSLGLAGAGETQY
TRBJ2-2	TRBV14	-	ASSQRGQANTGELF
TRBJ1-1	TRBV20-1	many	SATPGPVITEAF
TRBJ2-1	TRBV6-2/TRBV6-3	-	ASSQLAGVSRGSYNEQF